A single sample is the source of the 31 T cell receptor beta chains below, sequenced in a study of blood T cell repertoires in COVID-19. TCRdb's copy holds only in-frame clones and misses some; the assay was immunoSEQ multiplex PCR. The table includes fewer than 250,000 clones, 80% to 90% detected once. Sequencing was performed on PBMCs or T cells enriched from blood (not recorded which). These receptors were collected from a middle-aged woman with acute COVID-19.

The chain employs TRBV28 and TRBJ2-7; D is unclear. V gave up 5 bases and J gave up 4 bases, with 12 bases separating them. The CDR3 has 13 amino acids. CDR1 and CDR2 from the germline V gene are MDHEN and SYDVKM. The CDR3 nucleotides read TGTGCCAGCAGTACCAGAGCGAAGTACGAGCAGTACTTC. Amino acid sequence: CASSTRAKYEQYF.

A few counts support this clone. CDR3 loop: CASSFGGRNEQFF. The CDR3 region has the DNA TGTGCCAGCAGTTTTGGAGGGAGGAATGAGCAGTTCTTC. The chain combines TRBV12-3 or TRBV12-4 with TRBJ2-1; tentative D call: TRBD2 (6 bases). CDR3 length equals 13 residues. Trimming left V 3 bases short and J 7 bases short, with 10 bases between.

This clone came up a few times. The J gene is TRBJ1-4, the V gene TRBV2; D not resolved. The CDR3 is made up of 13 amino acids. V lost 10 bases and J lost 0, with 9 bases in between. The germline V gene has CDR1 SNHLY and CDR2 FYNNEI. The CDR3 DNA is TGTGCCACCCTTTTCCCAACTAATGAAAAACTGTTTTTT. Its protein is CATLFPTNEKLFF.

The CDR3 region is CASSIGQGYGYTF. CDR3 bases: TGTGCCAGCAGCATAGGACAGGGCTATGGCTACACCTTC. This chain links TRBV12-3 or TRBV12-4 with TRBJ1-2; 8 bases map to TRBD1. The CDR3 is 13 residues long. The V gene end was trimmed by 6 bases and the J gene end by 4 bases; junction bases not matched to a gene: 4.

V and J are TRBV7-2 and TRBJ2-7, with TRBD2 matching over 7 bases. CDR1 is SGHTA and CDR2 is FQGNSA in the germline V gene. The V segment lost 3 bases and the J segment 3 bases; nucleotides outside the gene matches: 8. The CDR3 sequence is 15 residues long. CDR3 in amino acids: CASSFYAGANYEQYF. The CDR3 DNA sequence: TGTGCCAGCAGCTTCTACGCGGGAGCGAACTACGAGCAGTACTTC.

The V call is TRBV19, the J call TRBJ2-3; 7 positions agree with TRBD2. This CDR3 comprises 14 residues. Germline V gene sequence: CDR1 LNHDA, CDR2 SQIVND (reference sequence). The ends lost 7 bases at V and 2 bases at J; junction bases unmatched: 6. The CDR3 here is CASTAGRNTDTQYF. In DNA form, the CDR3 reads TGTGCCAGTACAGCGGGGAGAAACACAGATACGCAGTATTTT.

V is TRBV18 and J is TRBJ1-5, with a possible D match to TRBD1 (5 bases). V lost 4 bases to trimming and J lost 6 bases, with 22 bases between them. This CDR3 has 17 amino acids. CDR1 and CDR2 (germline): KGHSH, LQKENI. CDR3 sequence: CASSRLAPTDLVQPQHF. The CDR3 DNA reads as TGTGCCAGCTCACGACTCGCCCCGACAGACCTGGTTCAGCCCCAGCATTTT.

This chain connects TRBV30 to TRBJ1-1; 7 bases align to TRBD1. J was trimmed by 5 bases and V by 2 bases; bases with no gene match: 5. Germline lookup yields CDR1 GTSNPN and CDR2 SVGIG (reference sequence). The CDR3 is 13 residues long. The CDR3 here is CAWSRQGRTEAFF. The CDR3, as DNA: TGTGCCTGGAGTCGACAGGGAAGGACTGAAGCTTTCTTT.

The V call is TRBV3-1 (or the pseudogene TRBV3-2), the J call TRBJ1-1; D may be TRBD1 (6 bases). CDR3 size: 15 residues. Trimming shortened V by 2 bases and J by 1 base, and 11 bases separated the two germline ends. CDR1 and CDR2 (germline): LGHDT, YNNKEL (reference sequence). In DNA, the CDR3 is TGTGCCAGCAGCCAACCCGGGACAACGAACACTGAAGCTTTCTTT. Amino acids: CASSQPGTTNTEAFF.

This clone was picked up a small number of times. The chain has TRBV2 and TRBJ2-1; a possible D gene is TRBD2 (5 bases). V lost 7 bases, J lost 6 bases, and 13 bases lay in between. The length of the CDR3 is 13 residues. Germline CDR1 is SNHLY and CDR2 is FYNNEI. CDR3 protein: CASIPLGTNEQFF. The CDR3 DNA is TGTGCCAGCATCCCACTAGGAACCAATGAGCAGTTCTTC.

Of note for this clone: Germline and junction disagree at one end, which may indicate a read error. The CDR3 coding sequence is TGTGCCAGCAACTTAGGTTCTATGGAGGGCTACACCTTC. Translation gives CASNLGSMEGYTF. The rearrangement uses TRBV7-9 and TRBJ1-2; D gene unclear. The CDR3 is made up of 13 amino acids. Germline V gene lookup returns CDR1 SEHNR and CDR2 FQNEAQ (reference sequence).

The chain has TRBV6-2 or TRBV6-3 and TRBJ1-6, with D tentatively TRBD1 (6 bases). The CDR3 is made up of 16 amino acids. V lost 5 bases and J lost 6, with 17 bases in between. The V gene's germline CDR1 is MNHEY and CDR2 SVGEGT. CDR3 in DNA: TGTGCCAGCAGTCTCTCCCCGGACAGTCCTAATTCACCCCTCCACTTT. This encodes CASSLSPDSPNSPLHF.

V and J are TRBV7-9 and TRBJ2-2; perhaps TRBD2 as D (5 bases). Trimming shortened V by 2 bases and J by 5 bases, and 6 bases separated the two germline ends. Germline CDR1 is SEHNR and CDR2 is FQNEAQ (reference sequence). CDR3 size: 13 residues. In DNA, the CDR3 is TGTGCCAGCAGCTTATGGGAGACCGGGGAGCTGTTTTTT. This encodes CASSLWETGELFF.

The chain uses TRBV9 and TRBJ1-2; a possible D gene is TRBD1 (5 bases). Germline CDR1 is SGDLS and CDR2 is YYNGEE. Between the trimmed V and J ends, which lost 0 bases and 4 bases, there was a span of 16 bases. There are 16 residues in the CDR3. CDR3 protein: CASSVEGGAGRYGYTF. CDR3 sequence (DNA): TGTGCCAGCAGCGTAGAGGGTGGGGCAGGGCGCTATGGCTACACCTTC.

The rearrangement joins TRBV18 to TRBJ2-1; the match to TRBD2 covers 14 bases. Germline trimming cut 3 bases from V and 10 bases from J; bases unmatched to any gene: 5. Germline lookup yields CDR1 KGHSH and CDR2 LQKENI. The CDR3 contains 15 residues. The CDR3 DNA follows: TGTGCCAGCTCACCGGGACTAGCGGGAGCGGGGGAGCAGTTCTTC. It specifies CASSPGLAGAGEQFF.

The table lists this clone with a count of one. The chain uses TRBV27 and TRBJ2-5; a weak D match, TRBD2 (7 bases). The germline V gene encodes CDR1 MNHEY and CDR2 SMNVEV (reference sequence). The CDR3 is 17 residues long. V was shortened by 8 bases and J by 2 bases, with 24 bases between the two germline ends. This chain's CDR3 is CASRLGGAGVRQETQYF. The CDR3 DNA sequence: TGTGCCAGCCGCTTAGGGGGGGCAGGGGTACGACAAGAGACCCAGTACTTC.

V usage is TRBV7-2 and J usage is TRBJ1-5; the D gene is possibly TRBD1 (5 bases). The CDR3 consists of 13 residues. V was pared by 4 bases and J by 6 bases, with 10 bases between. The V gene's germline CDR1 is SGHTA and CDR2 FQGNSA. The CDR3 coding sequence is TGTGCCAGCAGCTCCAGGGTAGGTCAGCCCCAGCATTTT. Amino acid sequence: CASSSRVGQPQHF. Full variable domain (remainder filled in from reference TRBV7-2 and TRBJ1-5): GAGVSQSPSNKVTEKGKDVELRCDPISGHTALYWYRQSLGQGLEFLIYFQGNSAPDKSGLPSDRFSAERTGGSVSTLTIQRTQQEDSAVYLCASSSRVGQPQHFGDGTRLSIL.

This clone is a singleton in its sample. The chain employs TRBV7-2 and TRBJ1-6; 9 bases line up with TRBD1. The germline CDR1 and CDR2 sequences are SGHTA and FQGNSA. V lost 6 bases to trimming and J lost 13 bases; unmatched junction nucleotides: 19. The CDR3 extends over 17 amino acids. In DNA, the CDR3 is TGTGCCAGCAGTTTCAACCCGACAGGGGGGATCCCCCTGCCCCTCCACTTT. Its protein is CASSFNPTGGIPLPLHF.

This clone has a handful of counts. The chain has TRBV3-1 (or the pseudogene TRBV3-2) and TRBJ2-1; possibly TRBD2 for D (5 bases). The V end was cut by 1 base, the J end by 9 bases, with 19 bases between. The CDR3 has 16 amino acids. Germline CDR1 is LGHDT and CDR2 is YNNKEL (reference sequence). The CDR3 reads CASSQVGRQDRGEQFF. The CDR3 DNA follows: TGTGCCAGCAGCCAAGTCGGCCGCCAGGATCGGGGTGAGCAGTTCTTC.

This chain uses TRBV19 with TRBJ1-2; tentative D call: TRBD1 (5 bases). The CDR3 length is 17 residues. The germline CDR1 and CDR2 sequences are LNHDA and SQIVND (reference sequence). V was pared by 2 bases and J by 1 base, with 17 bases between. The CDR3: CASSIPLTERLNYGYTF. In nucleotides, the CDR3 is TGTGCCAGTAGTATACCGTTGACAGAGCGCCTTAACTATGGCTACACCTTC. Using reference TRBV19 and TRBJ1-2 for the parts outside the CDR3, the full variable domain is DGGITQSPKYLFRKEGQNVTLSCEQNLNHDAMYWYRQDPGQGLRLIYYSQIVNDFQKGDIAEGYSVSREKKESFPLTVTSAQKNPTAFYLCASSIPLTERLNYGYTFGSGTRLTVV.

This clone was seen a few times. The CDR3 DNA follows: TGTGCCAGCGCCGGGACAAAAAATTCACCCCTCCACTTT. Encoded protein: CASAGTKNSPLHF. This rearrangement joins TRBV19 to TRBJ1-6, with D possibly being TRBD1 (6 bases). The V gene's germline CDR1 is LNHDA and CDR2 SQIVND (reference sequence). This CDR3 has 13 residues. V gave up 9 bases and J gave up 7 bases, with 13 bases separating them.

The chain links TRBV27 to TRBJ1-2, with 8 bases matching TRBD1. V shed 5 bases and J 4 bases; nucleotides not matched to a gene: 9. CDR3 length: 15 amino acids. Germline CDR1 MNHEY, CDR2 SMNVEV (reference sequence). The CDR3: CASSPTGQGLYGYTF. DNA for the CDR3: TGTGCCAGCAGTCCAACAGGACAGGGCCTCTATGGCTACACCTTC.

The chain employs TRBV11-3 and TRBJ1-2, with D perhaps TRBD1 (5 bases). The CDR3 consists of 17 residues. Between the trimmed V and J ends, which lost 1 base and 0 bases, there was a span of 15 bases. Germline lookup yields CDR1 SGHNT and CDR2 YENEEA. The CDR3 DNA sequence: TGTGCCAGCAGCTTAGGGACATCCGACTTCACTAACTATGGCTACACCTTC. Encoded protein: CASSLGTSDFTNYGYTF.

The chain links TRBV21-1 to TRBJ1-5; the D segment call TRBD1 is taken from the table without a DNA check. TRBV21-1 is flagged as a pseudogene. CDR3 size: 17 residues. This CDR3 reads CASSKVKRGKCNQPQHF. The CDR3 DNA reads as TGTGCCAGCAGCAAAGTTAAAAGGGGGAAGTGCAATCAGCCCCAGCATTTT.

This clone was detected only once. The chain employs TRBV6-5 and TRBJ1-1; D call uncertain. CDR3 length: 12 amino acids. Germline loops: CDR1 MNHEY, CDR2 SVGAGI. Trimming removed 4 bases at V and 4 bases at J, with 7 bases between. The CDR3 is CASSLGLTEAFF. The CDR3 region has the DNA TGTGCCAGCAGTTTAGGACTCACTGAAGCTTTCTTT.

The chain couples TRBV28 to TRBJ1-5; no clear D. Germline V gene sequence: CDR1 MDHEN, CDR2 SYDVKM. Trimming cost V 8 bases and J 1 base, with 18 bases left between them. CDR3 length equals 16 residues. In DNA form, the CDR3 reads TGTGCCAGCCATGAAGTAGGGAGGGCGAGCAATCAGCCCCAGCATTTT. Translated: CASHEVGRASNQPQHF.

This chain connects TRBV9 to TRBJ1-1; TRBD1 might be the D (5 bases). Germline loops: CDR1 SGDLS, CDR2 YYNGEE. CDR3 length: 13 residues. V was clipped by 3 bases and J by 7 bases, with 13 bases between them. The CDR3 reads CASSATGSDEAFF. The CDR3 DNA sequence: TGTGCCAGCAGCGCTACAGGCTCTGATGAAGCTTTCTTT.

The genes are TRBV3-1 (or the pseudogene TRBV3-2) and TRBJ2-1; TRBD2 might be the D (5 bases). The V end lost 2 bases, the J end lost 3 bases, and 8 bases lay between the germline ends. The CDR3 totals 14 residues. CDR1 is LGHDT, CDR2 YNNKEL, per germline (reference sequence). CDR3 in DNA: TGTGCCAGCAGCCAAAAAACTAGCTACAATGAGCAGTTCTTC. It encodes CASSQKTSYNEQFF.

This clone was found once. CDR3 sequence (DNA): TGTGCCAGCTCACCTAACCGACAGGGAAGAGGGACCGGGGAGCTGTTTTTT. Protein sequence: CASSPNRQGRGTGELFF. The chain recombines TRBV18 with TRBJ2-2; 7 bases map to TRBD1. This CDR3 is built from 17 residues. The germline gives CDR1 KGHSH, CDR2 LQKENI. J gave up 5 bases and V 3 bases, and 12 bases lay outside the gene matches.

V and J are TRBV6-5 and TRBJ2-1; D is possibly TRBD1 (7 bases). Deletions cut 7 bases from V and 9 bases from J, with 16 bases between. Germline V lookup: CDR1 MNHEY, CDR2 SVGAGI. CDR3 length equals 13 residues. The DNA of the CDR3 is TGTGCCAGCATCCAAGACCAGGGGGGTGAGCAGTTCTTC. It encodes CASIQDQGGEQFF.

The rearrangement uses TRBV19 and TRBJ1-1; a weak D match, TRBD1 (5 bases). Germline loops: CDR1 LNHDA, CDR2 SQIVND (reference sequence). V lost 1 base, J lost 7 bases, and 10 bases lay in between. The length of the CDR3 is 13 residues. The CDR3 spells CASSIGGALEAFF. In DNA form, the CDR3 reads TGTGCCAGTAGTATAGGTGGGGCGCTTGAAGCTTTCTTT.